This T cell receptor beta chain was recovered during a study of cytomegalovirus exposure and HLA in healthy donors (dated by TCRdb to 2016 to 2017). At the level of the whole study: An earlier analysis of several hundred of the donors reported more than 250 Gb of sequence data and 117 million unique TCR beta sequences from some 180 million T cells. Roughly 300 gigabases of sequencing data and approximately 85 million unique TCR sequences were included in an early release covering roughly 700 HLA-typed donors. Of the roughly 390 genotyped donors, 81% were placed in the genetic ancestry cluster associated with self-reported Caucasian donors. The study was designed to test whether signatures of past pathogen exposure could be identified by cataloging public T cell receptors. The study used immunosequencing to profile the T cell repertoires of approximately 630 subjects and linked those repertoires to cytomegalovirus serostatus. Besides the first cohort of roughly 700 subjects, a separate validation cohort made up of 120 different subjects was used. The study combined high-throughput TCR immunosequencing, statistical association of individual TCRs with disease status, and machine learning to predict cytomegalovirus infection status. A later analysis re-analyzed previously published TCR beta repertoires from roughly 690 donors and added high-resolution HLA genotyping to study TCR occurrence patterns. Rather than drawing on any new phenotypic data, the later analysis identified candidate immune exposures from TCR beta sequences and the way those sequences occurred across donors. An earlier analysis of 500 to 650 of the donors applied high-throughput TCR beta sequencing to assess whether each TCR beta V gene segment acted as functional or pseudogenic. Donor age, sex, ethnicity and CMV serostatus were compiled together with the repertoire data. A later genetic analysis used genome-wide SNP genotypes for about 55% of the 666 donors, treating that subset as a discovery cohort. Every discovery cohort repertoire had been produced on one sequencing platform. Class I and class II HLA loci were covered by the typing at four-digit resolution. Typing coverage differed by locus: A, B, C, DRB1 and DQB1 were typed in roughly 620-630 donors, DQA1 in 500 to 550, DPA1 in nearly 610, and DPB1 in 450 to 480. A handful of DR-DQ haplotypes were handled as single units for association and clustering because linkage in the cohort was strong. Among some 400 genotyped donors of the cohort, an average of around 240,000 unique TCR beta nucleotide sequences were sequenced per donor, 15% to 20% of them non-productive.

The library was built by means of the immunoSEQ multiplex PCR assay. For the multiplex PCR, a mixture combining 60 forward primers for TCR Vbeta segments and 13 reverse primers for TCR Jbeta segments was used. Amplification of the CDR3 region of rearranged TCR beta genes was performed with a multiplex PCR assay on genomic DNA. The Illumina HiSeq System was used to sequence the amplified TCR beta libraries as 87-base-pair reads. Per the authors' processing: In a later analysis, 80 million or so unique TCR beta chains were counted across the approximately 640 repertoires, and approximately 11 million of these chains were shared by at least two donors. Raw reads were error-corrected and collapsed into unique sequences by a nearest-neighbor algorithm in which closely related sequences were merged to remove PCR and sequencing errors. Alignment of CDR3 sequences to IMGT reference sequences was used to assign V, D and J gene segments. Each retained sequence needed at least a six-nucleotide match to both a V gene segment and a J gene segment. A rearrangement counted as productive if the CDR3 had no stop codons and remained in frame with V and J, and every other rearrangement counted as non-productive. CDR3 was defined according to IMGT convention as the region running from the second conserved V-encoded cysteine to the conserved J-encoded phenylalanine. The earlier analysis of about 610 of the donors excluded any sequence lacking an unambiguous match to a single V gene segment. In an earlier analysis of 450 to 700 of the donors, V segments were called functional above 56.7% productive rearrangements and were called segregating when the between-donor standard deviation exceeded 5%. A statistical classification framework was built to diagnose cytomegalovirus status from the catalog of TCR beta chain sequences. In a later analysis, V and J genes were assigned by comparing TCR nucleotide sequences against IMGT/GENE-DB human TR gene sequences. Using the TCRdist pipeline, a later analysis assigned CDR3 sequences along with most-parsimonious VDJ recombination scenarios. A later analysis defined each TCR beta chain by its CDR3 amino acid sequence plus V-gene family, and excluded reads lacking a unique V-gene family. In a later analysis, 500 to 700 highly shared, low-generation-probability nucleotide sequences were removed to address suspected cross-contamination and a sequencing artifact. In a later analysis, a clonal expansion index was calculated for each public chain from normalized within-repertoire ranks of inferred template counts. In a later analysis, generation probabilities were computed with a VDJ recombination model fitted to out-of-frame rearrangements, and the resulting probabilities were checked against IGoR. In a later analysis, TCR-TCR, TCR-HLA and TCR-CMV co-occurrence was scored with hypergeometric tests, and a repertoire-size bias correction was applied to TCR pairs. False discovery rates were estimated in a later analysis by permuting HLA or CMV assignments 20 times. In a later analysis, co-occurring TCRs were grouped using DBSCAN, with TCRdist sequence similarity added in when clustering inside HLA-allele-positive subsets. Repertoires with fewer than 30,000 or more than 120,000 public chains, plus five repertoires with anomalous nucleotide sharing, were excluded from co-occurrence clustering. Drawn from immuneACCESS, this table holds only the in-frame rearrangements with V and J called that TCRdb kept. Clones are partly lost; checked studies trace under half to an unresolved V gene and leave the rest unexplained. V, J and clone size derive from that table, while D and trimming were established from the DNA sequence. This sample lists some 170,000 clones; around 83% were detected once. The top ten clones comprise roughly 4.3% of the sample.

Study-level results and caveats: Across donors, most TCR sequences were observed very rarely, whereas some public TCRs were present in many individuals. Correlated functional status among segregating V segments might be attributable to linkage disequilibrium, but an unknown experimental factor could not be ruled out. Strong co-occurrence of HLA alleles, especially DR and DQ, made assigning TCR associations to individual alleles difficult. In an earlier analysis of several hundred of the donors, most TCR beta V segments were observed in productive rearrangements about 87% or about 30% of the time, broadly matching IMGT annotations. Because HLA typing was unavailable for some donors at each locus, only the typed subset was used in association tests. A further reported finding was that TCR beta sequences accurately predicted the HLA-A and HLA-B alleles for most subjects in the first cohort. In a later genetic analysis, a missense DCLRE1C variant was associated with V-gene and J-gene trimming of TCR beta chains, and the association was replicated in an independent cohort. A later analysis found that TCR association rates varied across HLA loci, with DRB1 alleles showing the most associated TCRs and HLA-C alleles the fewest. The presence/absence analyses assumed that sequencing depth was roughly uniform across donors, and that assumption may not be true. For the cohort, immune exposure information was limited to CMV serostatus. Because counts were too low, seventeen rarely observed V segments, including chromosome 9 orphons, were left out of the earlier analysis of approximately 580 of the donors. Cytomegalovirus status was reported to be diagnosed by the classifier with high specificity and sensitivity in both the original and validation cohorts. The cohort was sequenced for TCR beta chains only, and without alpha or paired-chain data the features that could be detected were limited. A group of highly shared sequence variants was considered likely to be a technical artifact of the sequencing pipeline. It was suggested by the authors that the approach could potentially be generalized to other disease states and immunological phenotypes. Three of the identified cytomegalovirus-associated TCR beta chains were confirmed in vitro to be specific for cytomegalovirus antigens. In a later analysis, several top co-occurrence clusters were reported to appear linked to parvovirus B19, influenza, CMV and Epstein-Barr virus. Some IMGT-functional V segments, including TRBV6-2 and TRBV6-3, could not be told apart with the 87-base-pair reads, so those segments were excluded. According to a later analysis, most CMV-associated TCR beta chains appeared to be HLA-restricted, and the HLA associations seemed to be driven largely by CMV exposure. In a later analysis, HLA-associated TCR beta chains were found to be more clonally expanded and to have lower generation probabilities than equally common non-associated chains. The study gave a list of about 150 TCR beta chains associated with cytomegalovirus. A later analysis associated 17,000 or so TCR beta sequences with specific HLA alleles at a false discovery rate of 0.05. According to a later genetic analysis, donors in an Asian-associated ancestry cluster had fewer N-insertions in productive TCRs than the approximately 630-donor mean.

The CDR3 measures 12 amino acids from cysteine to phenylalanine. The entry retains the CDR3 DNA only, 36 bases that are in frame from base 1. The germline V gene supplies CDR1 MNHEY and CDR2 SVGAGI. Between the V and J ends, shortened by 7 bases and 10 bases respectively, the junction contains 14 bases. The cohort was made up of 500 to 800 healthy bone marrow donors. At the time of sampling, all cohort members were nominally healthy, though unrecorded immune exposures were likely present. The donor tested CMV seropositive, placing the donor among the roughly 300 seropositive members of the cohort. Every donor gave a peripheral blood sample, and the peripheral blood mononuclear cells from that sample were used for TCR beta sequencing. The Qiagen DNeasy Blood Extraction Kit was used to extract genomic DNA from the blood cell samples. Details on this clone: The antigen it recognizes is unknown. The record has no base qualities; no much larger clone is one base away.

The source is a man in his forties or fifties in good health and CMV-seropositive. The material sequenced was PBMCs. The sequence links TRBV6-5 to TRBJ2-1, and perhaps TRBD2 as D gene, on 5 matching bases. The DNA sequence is TGTGCCAGCACCGGCCCAGGCGGGGAGCAGTTCTTC. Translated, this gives CASTGPGGEQFF.